Presented here are 6 T cell receptor beta chains from one specimen sequenced in a study of metastatic and nonmetastatic thyroid tumors. Ahead of thyroid surgery, no patient had received treatment of any kind. TCRdb ran MiXCR on the PCR reads. The sample shows over 12,000 clones, 20% to 25% of them seen only once. The sequenced material came from tumor tissue. The source of these receptors is a female donor with papillary thyroid cancer or a benign thyroid nodule (not recorded which). Some clones in this sample may be carry-over from other donors' samples.

This clone showed up many times. The V call is TRBV14, the J call TRBJ2-7, with D uncertain. Trimming took 4 bases from V and 1 from J, leaving 8 bases between them. The CDR3 is 13 amino acids. Per germline, CDR1 SGHDN and CDR2 FVKESK. CDR3 amino acids: CASSRSISYEQYF. CDR3 sequence (DNA): TGTGCCAGCAGCCGGTCCATATCCTACGAGCAGTACTTC.

The V call is TRBV28, the J call TRBJ2-7; 8 bases match TRBD2. This CDR3 contains 15 residues. Germline V gives CDR1 MDHEN, CDR2 SYDVKM. V gave up 5 bases and J gave up 3 bases; unmatched junction bases: 9. Here the CDR3 DNA reads TGTGCCAGCAGTACCATACTAGCGGTTTACTACGAGCAGTACTTC. Translated, it gives CASSTILAVYYEQYF.

The chain recombines TRBV14 with TRBJ2-1; either TRBD1 or TRBD2 may fit D (5 bases each). CDR3 length: 16 amino acids. CDR1 and CDR2 from the germline V gene are SGHDN and FVKESK. Trimming cost V 2 bases and J 0 bases, with 11 bases left between them. CDR3 DNA: TGTGCCAGCAGCCAATTCCGGGACGGCTCCTACAATGAGCAGTTCTTC. It codes for CASSQFRDGSYNEQFF.

This clone was counted many times. V usage is TRBV29-1 and J usage is TRBJ1-2; D unclear. Germline V gene lookup returns CDR1 SQVTM and CDR2 ANQGSEA. With 3 bases removed from V and 2 bases from J, the gap between germline ends came to 7 bases. The CDR3 totals 12 residues. The CDR3 bases are TGCAGCGTTGAGAAGGAGAACTATGGCTACACCTTC. Translation: CSVEKENYGYTF.

This clone is labeled as medium-sized. This chain uses TRBV28 with TRBJ1-5, with D uncertain. Trimming shortened V by 5 bases and J by 5 bases, and 19 bases separated the two germline ends. Germline lookup yields CDR1 MDHEN and CDR2 SYDVKM. The CDR3 has 16 residues. The CDR3 DNA follows: TGTGCCAGCAGTAACCGAGTCCGGGCAGATTATCAGCCCCAGCATTTT. Amino acid sequence: CASSNRVRADYQPQHF.

By sample share, this clone is medium-sized (0.01 to 0.1%). The genes are TRBV28 and TRBJ1-1; a weak D match, TRBD1 (5 bases). The germline V gene encodes CDR1 MDHEN and CDR2 SYDVKM. Trimming shortened V by 6 bases and J by 5 bases, and 10 bases separated the two germline ends. The length of the CDR3 is 12 residues. The CDR3 DNA sequence: TGTGCCAGCAGCTCCAGGGTAACTGAAGCTTTCTTT. Its protein product is CASSSRVTEAFF.